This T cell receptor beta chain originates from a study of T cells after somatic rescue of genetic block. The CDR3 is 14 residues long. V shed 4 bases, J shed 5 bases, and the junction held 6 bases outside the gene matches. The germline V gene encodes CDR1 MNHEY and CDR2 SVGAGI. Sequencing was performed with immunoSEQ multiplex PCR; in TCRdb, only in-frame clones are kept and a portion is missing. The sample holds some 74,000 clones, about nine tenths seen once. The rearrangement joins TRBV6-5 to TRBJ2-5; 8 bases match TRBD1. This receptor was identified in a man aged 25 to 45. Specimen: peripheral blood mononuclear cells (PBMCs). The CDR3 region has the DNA TGTGCCAGCAGTTCAGGGGGCGCTTCGGAGACCCAGTACTTC. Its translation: CASSSGGASETQYF.